This TCR beta chain came from a study of technical replicates of blood from several donors. The CDR3 loop spans 14 amino acids. Germline V CDR1 and CDR2: MNHEY, SMNVEV (reference sequence). Trimming stripped 10 bases from V and 4 bases from J, with 20 bases between. Some clones are missing from TCRdb's copy, which holds only in-frame ones; the method was immunoSEQ multiplex PCR. The sample shows roughly 81,000 clones, 80% to 90% of them seen only once. This TCR was recovered from a human donor in good health. Some clones in this sample may be carry-over from other donors' samples. The genes are TRBV27 and TRBJ2-7; the D gene is possibly TRBD2 (7 bases). The sequenced sample was PBMCs. The CDR3 reads CATATVGGPYEQYF. The CDR3 DNA is TGTGCCACCGCAACTGTGGGGGGGCCATACGAGCAGTACTTC.